This T cell receptor (beta chain) was observed in a study of vaccination and CD4 T cells after COVID-19. V trimming: 7 bases; J trimming: 8 bases; junction bases outside the gene matches: 7. Germline assignment: CDR1 MNHEY and CDR2 SVGEGT. CDR3 length equals 13 residues. This clonotype is medium-sized within its sample. The antigen is unknown. Cultured CD4+ T-cell DNA underwent Oncomine TCR Beta short-read sequencing. TCRdb ran MiXCR on the PCR reads and lists one entry per CDR3 protein. The sample gives more than 15,000 distinct CDR3 sequences, around 31% of which show up once; around 14% is in the top ten. Specified treatment: roughly nine-day PBMC culture with coronavirus spike peptide pools or control peptides (ViraFEST assay). Antigen-specific T cell expansion with peptide pools preceded TCR sequencing in the ViraFEST approach.

This receptor was obtained from a human donor with COVID-19. The V call is TRBV6-2 or TRBV6-3, the J call TRBJ1-2, with 10 nucleotides matching TRBD1. Sequencing was done on a sample of cultured CD4+ T cells from blood. The CDR3 DNA reads as TGTGCCAGCACCAGGACAGGGGGGGAAGGCTACACCTTC. It specifies CASTRTGGEGYTF.